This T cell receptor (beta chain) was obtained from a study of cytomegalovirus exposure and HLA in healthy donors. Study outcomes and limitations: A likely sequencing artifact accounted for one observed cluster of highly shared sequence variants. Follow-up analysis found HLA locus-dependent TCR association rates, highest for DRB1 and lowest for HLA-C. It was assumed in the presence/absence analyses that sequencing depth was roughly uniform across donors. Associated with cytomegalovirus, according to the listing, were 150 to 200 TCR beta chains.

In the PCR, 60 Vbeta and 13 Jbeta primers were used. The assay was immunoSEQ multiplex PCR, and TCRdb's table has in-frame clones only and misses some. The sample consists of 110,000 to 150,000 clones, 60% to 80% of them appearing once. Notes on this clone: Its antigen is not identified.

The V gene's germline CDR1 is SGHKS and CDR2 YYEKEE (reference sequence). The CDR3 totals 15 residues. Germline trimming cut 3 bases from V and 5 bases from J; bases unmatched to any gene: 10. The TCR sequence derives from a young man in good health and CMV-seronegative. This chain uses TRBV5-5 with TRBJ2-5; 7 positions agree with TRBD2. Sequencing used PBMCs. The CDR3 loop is CASSSPLAGVETQYF. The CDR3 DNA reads TGTGCCAGCAGCTCCCCGCTTGCGGGGGTGGAGACCCAGTACTTC.